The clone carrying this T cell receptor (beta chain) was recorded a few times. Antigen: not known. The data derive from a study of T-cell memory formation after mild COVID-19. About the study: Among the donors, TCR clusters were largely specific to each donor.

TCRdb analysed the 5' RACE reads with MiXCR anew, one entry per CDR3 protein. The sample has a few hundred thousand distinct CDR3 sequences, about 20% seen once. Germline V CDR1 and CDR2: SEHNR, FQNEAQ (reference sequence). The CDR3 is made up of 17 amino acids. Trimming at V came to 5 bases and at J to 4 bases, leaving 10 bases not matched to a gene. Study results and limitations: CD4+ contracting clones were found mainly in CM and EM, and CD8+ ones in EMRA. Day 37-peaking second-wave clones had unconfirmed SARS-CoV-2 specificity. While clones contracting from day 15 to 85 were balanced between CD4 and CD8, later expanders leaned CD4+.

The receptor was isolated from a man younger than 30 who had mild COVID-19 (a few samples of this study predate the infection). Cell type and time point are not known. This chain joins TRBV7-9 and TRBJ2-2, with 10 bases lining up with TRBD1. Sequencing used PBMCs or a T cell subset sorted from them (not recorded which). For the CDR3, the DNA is TGTGCCAGCAGCGCCGTTGACAGGGGGCACGGCACCGGGGAGCTGTTTTTT. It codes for CASSAVDRGHGTGELFF.